Given below is one T cell receptor (beta chain) in context. Its antigen is unknown. The sample belongs to a study of OX40 agonist ivuxolimab in advanced cancers. Looking at the study overall: Among those treated, three patients had partial responses, one with hepatocellular carcinoma and two with cutaneous melanoma.

Study results and caveats: CD4+ T cells averaged fewer expanded clones than CD8+ T cells.

Only in-frame clones appear in the TCRdb table, and some are missing; sequencing was by immunoSEQ multiplex PCR. The sample consists of tens of thousands of clones, 86% of them appearing once. The CDR3 consists of 14 residues. V was clipped by 5 bases and J by 7 bases, with 15 bases between them. Germline-derived CDR1 and CDR2 are SGHVS and FNYEAQ. The sequence was obtained from an adult with an advanced solid tumor such as melanoma, head and neck, liver or kidney cancer. This chain uses TRBV7-6 with TRBJ1-5; D may be TRBD1 (6 bases). The source material was CD4+ or CD8+ T cells sorted from blood, sampled in a trial of the OX40 agonist ivuxolimab. CDR3 coding DNA: TGTGCCAGCAGCCGGACAGCATCGGAGCAGCCCCAGCATTTT. Residues: CASSRTASEQPQHF.